This T cell receptor (beta chain) was sequenced in a study of cytomegalovirus exposure and HLA in healthy donors. General study findings and limits: Most likely, a cluster of highly shared sequence variants arose as a sequencing artifact. With further analysis later on, most CMV-associated TCR beta chains appeared HLA-restricted.

The CDR3 is 16 amino acids. The germline V and J ends were trimmed by 4 bases and 2 bases, with 18 bases remaining between them. CDR1 is SGHNT, CDR2 YYREEE, per germline (reference sequence). About this clone: Its antigen is not identified.

The primer mix had 60 Vbeta and 13 Jbeta primers. Only in-frame clones appear in the TCRdb table, and some are missing; sequencing was by immunoSEQ multiplex PCR. The specimen's table records around 44,000 clones. J is TRBJ1-2 and V is TRBV5-4; the D gene is possibly TRBD1 (6 bases). The source material was PBMCs. This TCR came from a male donor in good health and CMV-seropositive. CDR3 sequence: CASSLGAGGPNYGYTF. The CDR3, as DNA: TGTGCCAGCAGCCTCGGGGCCGGGGGGCCCAACTATGGCTACACCTTC.